This TCR beta chain was profiled in a study of blood T cells in healthy people across ages. Germline lookup yields CDR1 SGHTA and CDR2 FQGNSA. The CDR3 spans 12 residues. The V end was cut by 2 bases, the J end by 6 bases, with 7 bases between. A single count supports this clonotype. Alongside a J-beta primer mix, a sample-barcoded 5' primer served in a second PCR lasting about 7 to 11 cycles. MiXCR, run by TCRdb on the 5' RACE reads, gives a single entry per CDR3 protein. The sample shows about 560,000 distinct CDR3 sequences, about a quarter of them seen only once. A further study also used this sample, focusing on T cells of mothers and their children.

This rearrangement joins TRBV7-2 to TRBJ2-5, with no clear D. The clonotype comes from a boy between 2 and 10 years old in good health. Material for sequencing was blood. In nucleotides, the CDR3 is TGTGCCAGCAGCTTAAACCAGCAGACCCAGTACTTC. It encodes CASSLNQQTQYF.